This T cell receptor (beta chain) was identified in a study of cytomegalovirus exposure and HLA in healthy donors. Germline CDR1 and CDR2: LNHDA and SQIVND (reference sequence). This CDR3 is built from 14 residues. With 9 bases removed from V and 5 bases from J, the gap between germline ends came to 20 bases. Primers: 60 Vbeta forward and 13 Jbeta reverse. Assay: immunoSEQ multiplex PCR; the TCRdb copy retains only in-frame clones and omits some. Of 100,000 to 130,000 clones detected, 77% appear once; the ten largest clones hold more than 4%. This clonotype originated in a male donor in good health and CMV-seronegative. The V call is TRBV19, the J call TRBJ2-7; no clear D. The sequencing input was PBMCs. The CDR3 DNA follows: TGTGCCAGCTCGTGGGCCACCTCGAACAACGAGCAGTACTTC. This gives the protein CASSWATSNNEQYF.